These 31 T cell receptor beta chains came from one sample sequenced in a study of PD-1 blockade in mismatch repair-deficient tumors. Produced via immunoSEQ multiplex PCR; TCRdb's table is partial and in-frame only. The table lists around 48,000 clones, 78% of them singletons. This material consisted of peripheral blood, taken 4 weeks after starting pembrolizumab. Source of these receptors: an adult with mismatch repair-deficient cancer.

CDR3 nucleotide sequence: TGTGCCAGCAGCTCGGGGGTTGGGGGGCGGCTCGGGAACACCGGGGAGCTGTTTTTT. Its protein product is CASSSGVGGRLGNTGELFF. This chain joins TRBV7-3 and TRBJ2-2; D possibly uses TRBD1 or TRBD2 (6 bases each). Trimming pared 4 bases from V and 1 base from J, leaving 22 bases between. There are 19 residues in the CDR3. Germline CDR1 is SGHTA and CDR2 is FQGTGA.

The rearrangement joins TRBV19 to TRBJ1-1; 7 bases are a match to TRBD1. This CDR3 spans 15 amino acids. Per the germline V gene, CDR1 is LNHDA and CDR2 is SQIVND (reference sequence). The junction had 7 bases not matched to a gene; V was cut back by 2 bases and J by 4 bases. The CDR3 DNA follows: TGTGCCAGTAGTATAAGGGGGCGTGCCGGCACTGAAGCTTTCTTT. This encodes CASSIRGRAGTEAFF.

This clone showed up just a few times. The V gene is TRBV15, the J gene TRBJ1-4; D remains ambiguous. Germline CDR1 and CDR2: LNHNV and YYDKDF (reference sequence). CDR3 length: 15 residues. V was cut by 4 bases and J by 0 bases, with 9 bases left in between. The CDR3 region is CATSKDRTTNEKLFF. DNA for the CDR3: TGTGCCACCAGCAAGGACCGCACAACTAATGAAAAACTGTTTTTT.

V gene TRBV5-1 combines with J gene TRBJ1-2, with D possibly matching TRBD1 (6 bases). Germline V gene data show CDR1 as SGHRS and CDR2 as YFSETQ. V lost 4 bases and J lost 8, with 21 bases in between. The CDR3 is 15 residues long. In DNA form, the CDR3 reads TGCGCCAGCAGCCCCTTAGAGACAGGACTTCGAGGCTACACCTTC. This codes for CASSPLETGLRGYTF.

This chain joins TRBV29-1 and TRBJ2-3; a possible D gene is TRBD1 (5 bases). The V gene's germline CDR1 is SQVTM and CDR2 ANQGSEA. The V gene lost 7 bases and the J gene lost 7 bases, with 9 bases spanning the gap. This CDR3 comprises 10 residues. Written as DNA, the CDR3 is TGCAGCGGACAGACCAATACGCAGTATTTT. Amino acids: CSGQTNTQYF.

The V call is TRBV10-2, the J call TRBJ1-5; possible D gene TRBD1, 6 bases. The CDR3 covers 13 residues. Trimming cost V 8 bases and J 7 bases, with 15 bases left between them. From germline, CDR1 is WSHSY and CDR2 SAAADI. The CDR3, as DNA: TGCGCCAGCCTACAGGGTCTAGGCCAGCCCCAGCATTTT. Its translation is CASLQGLGQPQHF.

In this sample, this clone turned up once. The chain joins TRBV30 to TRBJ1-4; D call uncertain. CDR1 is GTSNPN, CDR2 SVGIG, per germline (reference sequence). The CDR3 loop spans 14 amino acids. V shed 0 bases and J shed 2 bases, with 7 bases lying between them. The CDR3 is CAWSVGVTNEKLFF. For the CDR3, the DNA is TGTGCCTGGAGTGTGGGAGTCACTAATGAAAAACTGTTTTTT.

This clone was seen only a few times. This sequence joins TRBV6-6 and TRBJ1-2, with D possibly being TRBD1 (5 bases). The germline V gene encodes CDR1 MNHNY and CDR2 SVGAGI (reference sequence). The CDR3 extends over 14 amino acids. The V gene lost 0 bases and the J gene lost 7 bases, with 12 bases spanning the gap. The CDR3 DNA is TGTGCCAGCAGTTACTCTGCCAGGGCCGGTGGCTACACCTTC. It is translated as CASSYSARAGGYTF.

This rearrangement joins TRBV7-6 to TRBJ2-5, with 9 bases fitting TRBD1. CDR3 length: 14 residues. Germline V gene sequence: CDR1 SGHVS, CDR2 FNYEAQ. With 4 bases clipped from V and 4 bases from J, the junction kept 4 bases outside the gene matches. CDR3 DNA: TGTGCCAGCAGCTCCAGGACAGGGGTAGAGACCCAGTACTTC. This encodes CASSSRTGVETQYF.

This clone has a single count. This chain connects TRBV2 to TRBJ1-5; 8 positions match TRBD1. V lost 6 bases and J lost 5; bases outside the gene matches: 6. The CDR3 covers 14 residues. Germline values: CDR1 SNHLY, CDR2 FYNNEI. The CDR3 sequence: CASSADRVDQPQHF. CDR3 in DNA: TGTGCCAGCAGCGCGGACAGGGTCGATCAGCCCCAGCATTTT.

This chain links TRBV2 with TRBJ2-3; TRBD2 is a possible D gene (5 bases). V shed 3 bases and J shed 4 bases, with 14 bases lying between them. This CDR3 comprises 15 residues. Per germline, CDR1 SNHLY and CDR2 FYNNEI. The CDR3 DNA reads TGTGCCAGCAGTGAGATTGGGAGTGGCTCAGATACGCAGTATTTT. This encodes CASSEIGSGSDTQYF.

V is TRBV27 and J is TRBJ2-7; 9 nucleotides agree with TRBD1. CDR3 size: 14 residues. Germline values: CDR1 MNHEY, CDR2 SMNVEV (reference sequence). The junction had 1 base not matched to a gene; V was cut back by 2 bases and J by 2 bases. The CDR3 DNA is TGTGCCAGCAGTTTAGGACAGGGGCCCTACGAGCAGTACTTC. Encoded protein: CASSLGQGPYEQYF.

The CDR3 coding sequence is TGTGCCACCAGCAGAGCCCTAGCGGGGTCCTACGAGCAGTACTTC. This codes for CATSRALAGSYEQYF. V usage is TRBV15 and J usage is TRBJ2-7; TRBD2 matches 9 bases. Germline values: CDR1 LNHNV, CDR2 YYDKDF (reference sequence). CDR3 length: 15 residues. The trim removed 1 base at V and 1 base at J, leaving 2 bases unmatched.

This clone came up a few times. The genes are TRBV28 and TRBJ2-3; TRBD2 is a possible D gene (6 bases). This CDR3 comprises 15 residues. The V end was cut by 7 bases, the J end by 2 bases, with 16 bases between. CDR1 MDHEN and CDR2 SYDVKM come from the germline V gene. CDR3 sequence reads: CASNALRDPTDTQYF. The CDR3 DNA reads TGTGCCAGCAACGCCTTGCGGGACCCCACAGATACGCAGTATTTT. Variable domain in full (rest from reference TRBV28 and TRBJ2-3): DVKVTQSSRYLVKRTGEKVFLECVQDMDHENMFWYRQDPGLGLRLIYFSYDVKMKEKGDIPEGYSVSREKKERFSLILESASTNQTSMYLCASNALRDPTDTQYFGPGTRLTVL.

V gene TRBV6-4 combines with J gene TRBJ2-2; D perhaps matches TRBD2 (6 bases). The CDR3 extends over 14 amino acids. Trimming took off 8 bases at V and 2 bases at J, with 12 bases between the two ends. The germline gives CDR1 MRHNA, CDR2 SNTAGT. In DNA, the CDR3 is TGTGCCAGCGGCGCGGGAAGAAACACCGGGGAGCTGTTTTTT. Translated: CASGAGRNTGELFF.

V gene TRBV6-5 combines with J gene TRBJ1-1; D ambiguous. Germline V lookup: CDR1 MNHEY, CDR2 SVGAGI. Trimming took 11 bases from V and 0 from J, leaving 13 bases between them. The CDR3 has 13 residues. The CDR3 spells CAGPCLVNTEAFF. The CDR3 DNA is TGTGCCGGGCCGTGCCTTGTGAACACTGAAGCTTTCTTT.

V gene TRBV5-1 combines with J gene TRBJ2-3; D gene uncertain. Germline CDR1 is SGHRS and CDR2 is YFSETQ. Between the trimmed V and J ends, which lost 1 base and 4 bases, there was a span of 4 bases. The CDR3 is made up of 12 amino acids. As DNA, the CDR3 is TGCGCCAGCAGCTTGCCCTCAGATACGCAGTATTTT. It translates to CASSLPSDTQYF. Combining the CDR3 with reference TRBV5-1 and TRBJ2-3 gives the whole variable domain KAGVTQTPRYLIKTRGQQVTLSCSPISGHRSVSWYQQTPGQGLQFLFEYFSETQRNKGNFPGRFSGRQFSNSRSEMNVSTLELGDSALYLCASSLPSDTQYFGPGTRLTVL.

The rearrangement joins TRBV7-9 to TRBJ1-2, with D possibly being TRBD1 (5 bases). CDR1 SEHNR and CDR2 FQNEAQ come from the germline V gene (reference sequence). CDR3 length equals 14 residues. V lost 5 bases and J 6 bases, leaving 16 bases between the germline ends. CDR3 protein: CASSLAGTSNGYTF. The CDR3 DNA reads TGTGCCAGCAGCCTTGCTGGGACGTCAAATGGCTACACCTTC.

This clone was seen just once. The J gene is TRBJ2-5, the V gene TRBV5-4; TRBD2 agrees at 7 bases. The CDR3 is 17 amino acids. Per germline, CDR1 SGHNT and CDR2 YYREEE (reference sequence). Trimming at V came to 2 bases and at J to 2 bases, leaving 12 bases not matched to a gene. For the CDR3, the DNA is TGTGCCAGCAGCTTACGACTAGTAGCGGGTATACAAGAGACCCAGTACTTC. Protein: CASSLRLVAGIQETQYF.

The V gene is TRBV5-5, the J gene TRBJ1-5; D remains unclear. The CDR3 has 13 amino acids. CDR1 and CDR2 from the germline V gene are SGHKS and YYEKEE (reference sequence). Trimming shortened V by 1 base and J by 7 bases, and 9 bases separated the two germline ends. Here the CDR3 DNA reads TGTGCCAGCAGCTTGACTGGAGGGCAGCCCCAGCATTTT. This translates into CASSLTGGQPQHF.

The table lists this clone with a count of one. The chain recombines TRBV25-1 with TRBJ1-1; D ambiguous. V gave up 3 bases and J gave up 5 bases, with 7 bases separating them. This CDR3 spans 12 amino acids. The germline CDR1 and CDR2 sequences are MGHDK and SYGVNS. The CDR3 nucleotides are TGTGCCAGCAGTGACGCCTGGACTGAAGCTTTCTTT. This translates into CASSDAWTEAFF.

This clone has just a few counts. CDR3 sequence reads: CASSLGLAGAGEQFF. CDR3 coding DNA: TGTGCCAGCAGCTTAGGACTAGCGGGAGCGGGTGAGCAGTTCTTC. The chain combines TRBV7-2 with TRBJ2-1; 12 bases are shared with TRBD2. V gave up 1 base and J gave up 9 bases; unmatched junction bases: 4. From germline, CDR1 is SGHTA and CDR2 FQGNSA. The CDR3 loop spans 15 amino acids.

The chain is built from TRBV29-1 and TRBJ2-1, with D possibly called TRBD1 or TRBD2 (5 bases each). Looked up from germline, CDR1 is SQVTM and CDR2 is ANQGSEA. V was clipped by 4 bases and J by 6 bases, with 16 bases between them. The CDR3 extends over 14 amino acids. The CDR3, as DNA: TGCAGCGTTGTAAAGGGGTGGGAGTTCAATGAGCAGTTCTTC. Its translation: CSVVKGWEFNEQFF.

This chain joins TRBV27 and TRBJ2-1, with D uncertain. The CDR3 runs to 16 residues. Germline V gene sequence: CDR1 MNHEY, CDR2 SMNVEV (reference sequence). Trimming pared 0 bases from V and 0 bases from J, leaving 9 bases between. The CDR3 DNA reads TGTGCCAGCAGTTTATCGTCCATTAGCTCCTACAATGAGCAGTTCTTC. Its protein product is CASSLSSISSYNEQFF.

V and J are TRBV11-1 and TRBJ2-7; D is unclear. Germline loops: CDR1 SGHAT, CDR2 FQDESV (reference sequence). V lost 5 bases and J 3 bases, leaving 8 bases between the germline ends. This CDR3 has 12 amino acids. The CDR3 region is CASSLDLYEQYF. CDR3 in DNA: TGTGCCAGCAGCCTGGACCTCTACGAGCAGTACTTC.

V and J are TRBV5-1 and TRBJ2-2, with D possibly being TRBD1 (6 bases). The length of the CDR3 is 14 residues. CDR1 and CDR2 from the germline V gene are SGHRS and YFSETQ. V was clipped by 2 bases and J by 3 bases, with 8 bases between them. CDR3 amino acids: CASSFQGYTGELFF. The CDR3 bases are TGCGCCAGCAGCTTCCAGGGGTACACCGGGGAGCTGTTTTTT. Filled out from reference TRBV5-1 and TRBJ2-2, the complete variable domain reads KAGVTQTPRYLIKTRGQQVTLSCSPISGHRSVSWYQQTPGQGLQFLFEYFSETQRNKGNFPGRFSGRQFSNSRSEMNVSTLELGDSALYLCASSFQGYTGELFFGEGSRLTVL.

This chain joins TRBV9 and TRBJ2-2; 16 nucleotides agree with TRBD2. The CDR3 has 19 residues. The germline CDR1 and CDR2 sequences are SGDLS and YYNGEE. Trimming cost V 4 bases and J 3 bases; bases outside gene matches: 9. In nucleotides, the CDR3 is TGTGCCAGCAGCCCGAAGGGACTAGCGGGAGGGCCCTACACCGGGGAGCTGTTTTTT. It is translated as CASSPKGLAGGPYTGELFF.

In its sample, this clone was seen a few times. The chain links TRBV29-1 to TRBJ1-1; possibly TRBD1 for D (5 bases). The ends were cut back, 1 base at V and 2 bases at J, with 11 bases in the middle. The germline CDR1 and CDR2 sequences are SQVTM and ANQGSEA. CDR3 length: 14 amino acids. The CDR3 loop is CSVEGGSLNTEAFF. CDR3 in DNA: TGCAGCGTTGAAGGGGGGAGCTTAAACACTGAAGCTTTCTTT.

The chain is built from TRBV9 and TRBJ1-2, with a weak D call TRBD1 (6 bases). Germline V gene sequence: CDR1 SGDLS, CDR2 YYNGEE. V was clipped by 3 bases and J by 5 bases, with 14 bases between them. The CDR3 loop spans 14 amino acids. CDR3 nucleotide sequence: TGTGCCAGCAGCGCAGATGCCGGGACATATGGCTACACCTTC. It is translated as CASSADAGTYGYTF.

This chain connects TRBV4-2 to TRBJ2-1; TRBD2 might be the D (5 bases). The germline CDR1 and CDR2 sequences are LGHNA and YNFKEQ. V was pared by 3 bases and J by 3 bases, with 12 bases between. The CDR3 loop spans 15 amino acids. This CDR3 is CASSQDWMSYNEQFF. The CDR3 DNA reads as TGTGCCAGCAGCCAGGACTGGATGAGCTACAATGAGCAGTTCTTC.

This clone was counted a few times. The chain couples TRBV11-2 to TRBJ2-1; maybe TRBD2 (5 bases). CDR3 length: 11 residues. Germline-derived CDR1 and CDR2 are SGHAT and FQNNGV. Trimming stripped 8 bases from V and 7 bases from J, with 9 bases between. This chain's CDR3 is CASGPGNEQFF. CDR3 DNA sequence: TGTGCCAGCGGCCCGGGGAATGAGCAGTTCTTC. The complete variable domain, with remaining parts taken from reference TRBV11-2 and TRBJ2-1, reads EAGVAQSPRYKIIEKRQSVAFWCNPISGHATLYWYQQILGQGPKLLIQFQNNGVVDDSQLPKDRFSAERLKGVDSTLKIQPAKLEDSAVYLCASGPGNEQFFGPGTRLTVL.